A selection of T cell receptor beta chains follows, all from one sample in a study of memory CD4+ T cells and cytomegalovirus serostatus. The data were produced by immunoSEQ multiplex PCR, yet TCRdb's version contains in-frame clones alone and is incomplete. The sample consists of tens of thousands of clones, around 83% of them appearing once. The sequencing input was memory CD4+ T cells from blood. The source is an adult in good health and CMV-seropositive. Both conserved end residues are part of each CDR3. D genes are given only for firm matches. Size is omitted from some rows. Given values are once, few, many or a class for expanded clones.

J gene	D gene	clone size	V gene	CDR3 protein	CDR3 DNA
TRBJ2-7	NA	NA	TRBV2	CASNRGFSYEQYF	TGTGCCAGCAATAGGGGTTTCTCCTACGAGCAGTACTTC
TRBJ1-1	NA	NA	TRBV15	CATSREDRSPEAFF	TGTGCCACCAGCAGGGAGGACAGATCTCCTGAAGCTTTCTTT
TRBJ2-7	TRBD1	NA	TRBV19	CASSTGQGKVEQYF	TGTGCCAGTAGTACCGGACAGGGGAAGGTCGAGCAGTACTTC
TRBJ1-6	TRBD1	NA	TRBV4-3	CASSSRTGKNSPLHF	TGCGCCAGCAGTTCCCGGACAGGGAAGAATTCACCCCTCCACTTT
TRBJ1-1	TRBD1	NA	TRBV6-5	CASSSRGPEDEAFF	TGTGCCAGCAGTTCCAGGGGGCCAGAAGATGAAGCTTTCTTT
TRBJ2-6	TRBD1	few	TRBV11-1	CASSRQGSGANVLTF	TGTGCCAGCAGCAGACAGGGCTCTGGGGCCAACGTCCTGACTTTC
TRBJ1-1	TRBD1	NA	TRBV7-3	CASSSGQDNTEAFF	TGTGCCAGCAGCTCGGGACAGGATAACACTGAAGCTTTCTTT
TRBJ2-3	TRBD2	NA	TRBV13	CASSFPTSGVGTQYF	TGTGCCAGCAGCTTCCCGACTAGCGGGGTTGGTACGCAGTATTTT
TRBJ2-6	TRBD2	NA	TRBV7-3	CASTNGGAGANVLTF	TGTGCCAGCACCAATGGGGGGGCTGGGGCCAACGTCCTGACTTTC
TRBJ1-1	NA	NA	TRBV12-5	CASSGGLATEAFF	TGTGCTAGTTCGGGAGGATTGGCTACTGAAGCTTTCTTT
TRBJ2-1	TRBD2	NA	TRBV11-1	CASSLGLAGAREEQFF	TGTGCCAGCAGCTTAGGACTAGCGGGGGCTCGGGAAGAGCAGTTCTTC
TRBJ2-2	NA	NA	TRBV14	CASTGTGELFF	TGTGCCAGCACCGGCACCGGGGAGCTGTTTTTT
TRBJ1-5	TRBD1	NA	TRBV9	CASSLQGASNQPQHF	TGTGCCAGCAGCCTCCAGGGGGCGAGCAATCAGCCCCAGCATTTT
TRBJ2-1	NA	NA	TRBV7-2	CASSSSSLGSYNEQFF	TGTGCCAGCAGCTCGAGCTCCCTCGGTTCCTACAATGAGCAGTTCTTC
TRBJ2-7	TRBD1	few	TRBV10-3	CAISPGQGNEQYF	TGTGCCATCAGCCCGGGACAGGGGAACGAGCAGTACTTC
TRBJ2-7	TRBD1	NA	TRBV18	CASSTTGGYEQYF	TGTGCCAGCTCGACAACAGGGGGCTACGAGCAGTACTTC
TRBJ2-5	NA	NA	TRBV4-2	CASSQIGYQETQYF	TGTGCCAGCAGCCAAATAGGGTACCAAGAGACCCAGTACTTC
TRBJ1-1	NA	few	TRBV5-6	CASSSGVGGMSTEAFF	TGTGCCAGCAGCTCTGGCGTAGGGGGGATGAGCACTGAAGCTTTCTTT